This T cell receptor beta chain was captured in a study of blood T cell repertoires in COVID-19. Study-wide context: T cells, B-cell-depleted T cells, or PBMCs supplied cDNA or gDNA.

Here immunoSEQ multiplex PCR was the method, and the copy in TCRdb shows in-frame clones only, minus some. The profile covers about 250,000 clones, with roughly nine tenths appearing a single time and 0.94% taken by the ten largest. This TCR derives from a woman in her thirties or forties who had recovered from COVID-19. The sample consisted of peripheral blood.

The CDR3 sequence: CASSLTGEGYTF. Written as DNA, the CDR3 is TGTGCCAGCAGTCTTACAGGGGAGGGCTACACCTTC. The rearrangement joins TRBV25-1 to TRBJ1-2, with 7 bases that match TRBD1. This CDR3 is built from 12 residues. With 5 bases clipped from V and 8 bases from J, the junction kept 5 bases outside the gene matches. The germline CDR1 and CDR2 sequences are MGHDK and SYGVNS.